The entry below gives a single TCR beta chain sequence along with its context. Its target is unknown. This sample is drawn from a study of immune evolution from preneoplasia to lung adenocarcinoma. The study, taken as a whole, reports: Highest clonality occurred in KRAS-mutant, not EGFR-mutant or double wild-type, nodules. Normal lung had the highest top T cell clone frequencies. Later-stage lesions seemingly showed higher T cell density and diversity than normal lung.

Repertoires were generated with immunoSEQ multiplex PCR, while TCRdb's copy carries only in-frame clones and drops some. The sample has 8,500 to 10,000 clones; more than 70% are singletons. CDR3 length equals 15 residues. Germline lookup yields CDR1 SGDLS and CDR2 YYNGEE. With 3 bases clipped from V and 9 bases from J, the junction kept 12 bases outside the gene matches. This TCR came from an older person with lung adenocarcinoma. The material sequenced was FFPE lung adenocarcinoma in situ tissue. The chain recombines TRBV9 with TRBJ2-1, with 7 bases aligning to TRBD2. CDR3 DNA sequence: TGTGCCAGCAGCGCCGCCGGGCTAGCGGTGAGTGAGCAGTTCTTC. It specifies CASSAAGLAVSEQFF.